This is a list of T cell receptor beta chains from one sample in a study of beta chain features in type 1 diabetes. Sequenced by immunoSEQ multiplex PCR; TCRdb stores in-frame clones only, minus some. The sample consists of more than 300,000 clones, around 16% of them appearing once. The specimen sequenced was naive CD4+ T cells from blood. All receptors derive from a woman aged 18 to 35 in good health. The CDR3 runs from the conserved cysteine through the conserved F or W. D genes are given only for firm matches. Clone size is not always given. Where it is, it says once, few, many or a class for expanded clones.

.,TRBJ2-1,TRBD2,TRBV9,CASSVVSGRGTYNEQFF,TGTGCCAGCAGCGTAGTTAGTGGGAGGGGTACCTACAATGAGCAGTTCTTC
.,TRBJ2-1,TRBD2,TRBV28,CASSVRLAGDEQFF,TGTGCCAGCAGTGTGCGACTAGCGGGAGATGAGCAGTTCTTC
.,TRBJ2-3,.,TRBV6-4,CARGDTQYF,TGTGCCCGCGGGGATACGCAGTATTTT
few,TRBJ2-2,.,TRBV5-5,CASSLRVADNTGELFF,TGTGCCAGCAGCTTGAGAGTAGCGGATAACACCGGGGAGCTGTTTTTT
.,TRBJ2-5,.,TRBV2,CASTGTPETQYF,TGTGCCAGCACTGGGACACCAGAGACCCAGTACTTC
few,TRBJ2-7,.,TRBV23-1,CASSPREAAEQYF,TGCGCCAGCAGTCCAAGAGAGGCTGCCGAGCAGTACTTC
few,TRBJ2-6,TRBD1,TRBV10-2,CASTTADRAGANVLTF,TGCGCCAGCACCACTGCTGACAGGGCTGGGGCCAACGTCCTGACTTTC
.,TRBJ2-6,.,TRBV7-9,CASSLEAGSSGANVLTF,TGTGCCAGCAGCTTAGAGGCGGGTAGCTCTGGGGCCAACGTCCTGACTTTC
few,TRBJ2-5,.,TRBV11-2,CASSSQETQYF,TGTGCCAGCAGCTCTCAAGAGACCCAGTACTTC
few,TRBJ2-5,TRBD1,TRBV9,CASSVADRGLETQYF,TGTGCCAGCAGCGTGGCAGACAGGGGGCTTGAGACCCAGTACTTC